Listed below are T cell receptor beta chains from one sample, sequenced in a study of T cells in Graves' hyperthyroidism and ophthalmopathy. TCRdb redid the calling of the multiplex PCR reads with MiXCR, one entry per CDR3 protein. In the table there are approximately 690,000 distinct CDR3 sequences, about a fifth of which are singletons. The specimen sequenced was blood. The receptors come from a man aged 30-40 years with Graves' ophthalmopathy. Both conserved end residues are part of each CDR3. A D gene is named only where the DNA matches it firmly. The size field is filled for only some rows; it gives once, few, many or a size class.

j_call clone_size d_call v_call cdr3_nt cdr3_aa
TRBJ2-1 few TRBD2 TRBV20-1 TGCAGTGCTGGGACTAGCGGGGATAACAATGAGCAGTTCTTC CSAGTSGDNNEQFF
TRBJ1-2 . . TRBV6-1 TGTGCCAGCAGGGGAGTCTATGGCTACACCTTC CASRGVYGYTF
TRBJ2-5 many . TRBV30 TGTGCCTGGAGTGTGGGCAGTCAAGAGACCCAGTACTTC CAWSVGSQETQYF
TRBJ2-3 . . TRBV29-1 TGCAGCGCCATGACCCCCGGCACAGATACGCAGTATTTT CSAMTPGTDTQYF
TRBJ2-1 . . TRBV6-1 TGTGCCAGCAGTGAAGCGGATGTCGGCAACTACAATGAGCAGTTCTTC CASSEADVGNYNEQFF
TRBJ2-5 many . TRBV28 TGTGCCAGCAGTTTTAGGGAGACCCAGTACTTC CASSFRETQYF
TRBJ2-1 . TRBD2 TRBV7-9 TGTGCCAGCAGCCCCGGGACTAGCGGGAGAGGGGGCCATGAGCAGTTCTTC CASSPGTSGRGGHEQFF
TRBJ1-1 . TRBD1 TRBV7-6 TGTGCCAGCAGCTTAGCACAGGGGGCTGAAGCTTTCTTT CASSLAQGAEAFF
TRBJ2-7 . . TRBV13 TGTGCCAGCATCCGGTCGGGGGGCGCCTACGAGCAGTACTTC CASIRSGGAYEQYF
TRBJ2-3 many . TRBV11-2 TGTGCCAGCAGCCAAGGGGGAGATACGCAGTATTTT CASSQGGDTQYF
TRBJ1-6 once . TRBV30 TGTGCCTGGAGTGCTGGGACAACTAATTCACCCCTCCACTTT CAWSAGTTNSPLHF
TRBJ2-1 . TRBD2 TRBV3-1 TGTGCCAGCAGCCTTTGGACTAGCGGGAGGGCCGACAATGAGCAGTTCTTC CASSLWTSGRADNEQFF
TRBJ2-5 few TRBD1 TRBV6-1 TGTGCCAGCAGTGAGGGACAGGGGGGACAAGAGACCCAGTACTTC CASSEGQGGQETQYF
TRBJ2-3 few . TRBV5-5 TGTGCCAGCAGCTTGGTTAACAACAGCACAGATACGCAGTATTTT CASSLVNNSTDTQYF
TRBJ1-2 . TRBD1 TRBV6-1 TGTGCCAGCAGTGAAGACCGGACAGGGAGCCGCTACACCTTC CASSEDRTGSRYTF
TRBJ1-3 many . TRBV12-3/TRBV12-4 TGTGCCAGCACCAAACGGGGCTCTGGAAACACCATATATTTT CASTKRGSGNTIYF
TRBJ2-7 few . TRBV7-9 TGTGCCAGCAGCTTTTTTCCAGCGCCGGGTGAGCAGTACTTC CASSFFPAPGEQYF
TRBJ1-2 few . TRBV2 TGTGCCAGCAGTGAAGCGCTGGCGGGCTACACCTTC CASSEALAGYTF
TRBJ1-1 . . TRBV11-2 TGTGCCAGCAGCCCTCACCCGCCCGAAGCTTTCTTT CASSPHPPEAFF
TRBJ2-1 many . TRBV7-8 TGTGCCAGCAGCATCCGGGACCTCGAGAGCAATGAGCAGTTCTTC CASSIRDLESNEQFF
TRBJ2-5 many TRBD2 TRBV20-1 TGCAGTGCTGCAAGGACTAGCGGGAGTAAGACCCAGTACTTC CSAARTSGSKTQYF
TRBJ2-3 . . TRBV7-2 TGTGCCAGCAGCCAAGACACCTTCGGGGGCACAGATACGCAGTATTTT CASSQDTFGGTDTQYF
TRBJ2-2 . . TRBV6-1 TGTGCCAGTATGAAAGGACGATTAACCGGGGAGCTGTTTTTT CASMKGRLTGELFF
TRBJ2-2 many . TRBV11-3 TGTGCCAGCAGCTTAGATACGGAAAACACCGGGGAGCTGTTTTTT CASSLDTENTGELFF
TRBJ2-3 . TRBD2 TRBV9 TGTGCCAGCAGCGTAGCAGCGGGAGCGAACACAGATACGCAGTATTTT CASSVAAGANTDTQYF
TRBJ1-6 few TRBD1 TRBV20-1 TGCAGTGCTATCGGACAGGGGGATTCACCCCTCCACTTT CSAIGQGDSPLHF
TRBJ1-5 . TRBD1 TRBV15 TGTGCCACCAGCAGGGGACAGGGGGATAACGATCAGCCCCAGCATTTT CATSRGQGDNDQPQHF
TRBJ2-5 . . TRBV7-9 TGTGCCAGCAGCTTAGCGCTGGAGTACCAAGAGACCCAGTACTTC CASSLALEYQETQYF
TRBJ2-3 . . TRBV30 TGTGCCTGCGCAGGGCTAGATACGCAGTATTTT CACAGLDTQYF
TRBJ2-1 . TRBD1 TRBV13 TGTGCCAGCAGCTTAGAGAACAGGGGGCACAATGAGCAGTTCTTC CASSLENRGHNEQFF
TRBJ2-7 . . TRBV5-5 TGTGCCAGCAGCCAACAGGGTACCTACGAGCAGTACTTC CASSQQGTYEQYF
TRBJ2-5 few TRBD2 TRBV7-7 TGTGCTAGCAGCTTAAGGGTGGGACTAGCGGGAGAAGAGGCCCAGTACTTC CASSLRVGLAGEEAQYF
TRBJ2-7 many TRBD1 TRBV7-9 TGTGCCAGCAGCTTACGACCGGGACAGGGGGTCCACGAGCAGTACTTC CASSLRPGQGVHEQYF
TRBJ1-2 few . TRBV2 TGTGCCACAGAGGAGGACGGATTTAACTATGGCTACACCTTC CATEEDGFNYGYTF
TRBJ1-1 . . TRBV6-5 TGTGCCAGCAGTTATGATGGGGGTAAAGCTTTCTTT CASSYDGGKAFF
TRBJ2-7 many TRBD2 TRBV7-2 TGTGCCAGCAGCTCCCCGGTGACTAGCGGGAGAAGTCTTTACGAGCAGTACTTC CASSSPVTSGRSLYEQYF
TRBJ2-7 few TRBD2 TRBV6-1 TGTGCCAGCAGTACGGGACTAGCGGGCCACGAGCAGTACTTC CASSTGLAGHEQYF
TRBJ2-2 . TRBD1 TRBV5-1 TGCGCCAGCAGCTTGGGACAGGGAGAGGGATCCGGGGAGCTGTTTTTT CASSLGQGEGSGELFF
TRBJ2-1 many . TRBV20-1 TGCAGTGCTAGAGATCCGGGGAAGGCCTACAATGAGCAGTTCTTC CSARDPGKAYNEQFF
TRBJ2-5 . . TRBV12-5 TGTGCTAGTGGTTTGGGACCTACACTCCAAGAGACCCAGTACTTC CASGLGPTLQETQYF
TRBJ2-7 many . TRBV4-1 TGCGCCAGCAGCCAAGGGACTTCCACCTACGAGCAGTACTTC CASSQGTSTYEQYF
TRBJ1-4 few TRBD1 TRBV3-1 TGTGCCAGCAGCCAGGGGACAGGCCATGAAAAACTGTTTTTT CASSQGTGHEKLFF